The clone carrying this T cell receptor (beta chain) has a handful of counts. The antigen is unknown. This record belongs to a study of identical twins. The study's findings and limits: Carriage of fewer insertions was seen in abundant cord blood beta clonotypes, whereas memory repertoires showed none. Weaker excess twin sharing was seen among beta out-of-frame sequences.

Template switching created a universal primer site, and the cDNA included unique molecular identifiers. TCRdb independently ran MiXCR on the 5' RACE reads; one entry per CDR3 protein. Of around 490,000 distinct CDR3 sequences in the sample, about 16% were seen once. The CDR3 consists of 18 residues. In germline, CDR1 is SGHTA, CDR2 FQGNSA. With V trimmed by 2 bases and J by 5 bases, 14 bases remained unmatched. These data also featured in a second study, about yellow fever vaccine responses in identical twins. That paper notes: A vaccine T cell response that seemed partly convergent and partly personalized was reported in twins.

V and J are TRBV7-2 and TRBJ1-4, with TRBD1 matching over 7 bases. The specimen was CD4+ T cells sorted from blood. The clonotype comes from a woman aged 18-29 years in good health. The CDR3 sequence is CASSLRGTALLGNEKLFF. Written as DNA, the CDR3 is TGTGCCAGCAGCTTACGCGGGACAGCTCTGCTGGGAAATGAAAAACTGTTTTTT.